The entry that follows covers one T cell receptor beta chain sequence. Germline V CDR1 and CDR2: LGHDT, YNNKEL (reference sequence). V gave up 6 bases and J gave up 0 bases; unmatched junction bases: 4. There are 15 residues in the CDR3. The protocol was immunoSEQ multiplex PCR, while the TCRdb copy is restricted to in-frame clones and leaves out a portion. The table has 51,000 or so clones, around 81% seen once; the top ten hold approximately 26%. The data stem from a study of blood T cell repertoires in COVID-19. The sample taken for sequencing was peripheral blood. The chain combines TRBV3-1 (or the pseudogene TRBV3-2) with TRBJ2-7, with TRBD2 matching 11 bases. The sequence derives from a woman aged 80 or over with COVID-19, enrolled during active disease. CDR3 in amino acids: CASRPTSGSSYEQYF. The CDR3 bases are TGTGCCAGCAGACCCACTAGCGGGAGCTCCTACGAGCAGTACTTC.